This TCR beta chain was obtained from a study of T cell repertoires in cytomegalovirus infection. Study overall: Public TCR beta signatures provided an indication of both CMV infection and a matching HLA type.

In regard to this clonotype: What it binds is not known.

V was shortened by 5 bases and J by 8 bases, with 14 bases between the two germline ends. The V gene's germline CDR1 is SGHVS and CDR2 FNYEAQ. The CDR3 runs to 13 residues. MiXCR was run by TCRdb on the reads, yielding one entry per CDR3 protein. The sample lists hundreds of thousands of distinct CDR3 sequences, approximately 33% occurring once. Points from the study as a whole: HLA-C-restricted CMV-specific TCR beta clonotypes were dominant in the ex vivo response. The study identified carriers of CMV plus the relevant HLA from cumulative public TCR beta family frequency.

This TCR was sampled from a human donor in good health (CMV status not recorded). Some clones in this sample may be carry-over from other donors' samples. V is TRBV7-6 and J is TRBJ2-3, with D perhaps TRBD1 (5 bases). The sequenced sample was cultured PBMCs, obtained from culture after CMV antigen stimulation. CDR3 sequence (DNA): TGTGCCAGCAGCCCCCCCCTTAGGGGTACGCAGTATTTT. Translation gives CASSPPLRGTQYF.